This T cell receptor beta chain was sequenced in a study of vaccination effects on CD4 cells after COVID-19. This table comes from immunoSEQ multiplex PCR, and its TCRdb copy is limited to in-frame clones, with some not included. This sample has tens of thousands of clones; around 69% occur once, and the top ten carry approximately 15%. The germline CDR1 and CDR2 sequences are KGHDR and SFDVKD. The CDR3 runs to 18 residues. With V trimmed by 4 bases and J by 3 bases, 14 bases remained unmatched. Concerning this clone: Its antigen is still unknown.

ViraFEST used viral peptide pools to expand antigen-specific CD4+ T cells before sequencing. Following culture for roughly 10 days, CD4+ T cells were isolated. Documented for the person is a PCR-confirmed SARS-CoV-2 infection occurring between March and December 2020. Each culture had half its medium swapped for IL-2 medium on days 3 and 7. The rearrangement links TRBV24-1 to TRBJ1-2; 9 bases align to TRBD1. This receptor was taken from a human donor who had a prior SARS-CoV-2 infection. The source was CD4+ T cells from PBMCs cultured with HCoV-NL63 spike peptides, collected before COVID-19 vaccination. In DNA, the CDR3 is TGTGCCACCAGTGAGACCGGGACAGGGCCCCGATATCACTATGGCTACACCTTC. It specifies CATSETGTGPRYHYGYTF.